These T cell receptor beta chains were read from a single sample in a study of T-cell reconstitution after alpha-beta-depleted transplantation in children. In TCRdb, the PCR reads were re-called with MiXCR into one record per CDR3 protein. The data contain about 980,000 distinct CDR3 sequences, roughly 29% of them singletons. The sample in question was PBMCs, mostly from graft donor cells, obtained 360 days after TCRalphabeta/CD19-depleted stem cell transplant. These receptors all stem from a boy younger than two who had a stem cell transplant for SCID, so the T cells may come from the graft donor. CDR3s include the opening cysteine and the closing phenylalanine or tryptophan. The order of the fields is CDR3 DNA, CDR3 protein, J gene, D gene, V gene, clone size. A D gene is named only where the DNA matches it firmly. Part of the rows lack a size; the others show once, few, many or a class for expanded clones.

cdr3_nt: TGCAGTGCTGCCGTGGCTAGCGGGGGGTACTCGACAGATACGCAGTATTTT; cdr3_aa: CSAAVASGGYSTDTQYF; j_call: TRBJ2-3; d_call: TRBD2; v_call: TRBV20-1; clone_size: -
cdr3_nt: TGTGCCAGCAGCGTTCTGGGACGGCAAGAGACCCAGTACTTC; cdr3_aa: CASSVLGRQETQYF; j_call: TRBJ2-5; d_call: -; v_call: TRBV9; clone_size: -
cdr3_nt: TGTGCCAGCAGCCAGGACGCGGACTCAGTGGGGCAGTACTTC; cdr3_aa: CASSQDADSVGQYF; j_call: TRBJ2-7; d_call: -; v_call: TRBV7-9; clone_size: -
cdr3_nt: TGTGCTAGCCGGTGGGCGGGGGGGCCCAATGAGCAGTTCTTC; cdr3_aa: CASRWAGGPNEQFF; j_call: TRBJ2-1; d_call: TRBD2; v_call: TRBV12-5; clone_size: -
cdr3_nt: TGCAGTGCCCGACCGGGGGCTCCCACAGATACGCAGTATTTT; cdr3_aa: CSARPGAPTDTQYF; j_call: TRBJ2-3; d_call: -; v_call: TRBV20-1; clone_size: few
cdr3_nt: TGTGCCAGCAGCCAGCGTTTAGGCGGGAGCCAAGAGACCCAGTACTTC; cdr3_aa: CASSQRLGGSQETQYF; j_call: TRBJ2-5; d_call: TRBD2; v_call: TRBV14; clone_size: -
cdr3_nt: TGTGCCACCAGCAGAGGGGGACTTACCTACGAGCAGTACTTC; cdr3_aa: CATSRGGLTYEQYF; j_call: TRBJ2-7; d_call: -; v_call: TRBV15; clone_size: few
cdr3_nt: TGTGCCAGCAGCGTAGATAGCCTTAACGAGCAGTACTTC; cdr3_aa: CASSVDSLNEQYF; j_call: TRBJ2-7; d_call: -; v_call: TRBV9; clone_size: -
cdr3_nt: TGTGCCAGCAGTTTTGAGGGAACCTACGAGCAGTACTTC; cdr3_aa: CASSFEGTYEQYF; j_call: TRBJ2-7; d_call: -; v_call: TRBV28; clone_size: -
cdr3_nt: TGTGCTAGTGGTCTTTCCCACCTACTAGCCAAAAACATTCAGTACTTC; cdr3_aa: CASGLSHLLAKNIQYF; j_call: TRBJ2-4; d_call: -; v_call: TRBV12-5; clone_size: few
cdr3_nt: TGTGCTAGTGGTCGCGAAGGGACAGGACCCTATGGCTACACCTTC; cdr3_aa: CASGREGTGPYGYTF; j_call: TRBJ1-2; d_call: TRBD1; v_call: TRBV12-5; clone_size: -
cdr3_nt: TGTGCCAGCAGCCATACGACAGGAGTCAATGAGCAGTTCTTC; cdr3_aa: CASSHTTGVNEQFF; j_call: TRBJ2-1; d_call: -; v_call: TRBV4-2; clone_size: -
cdr3_nt: TGTGCCTGTTCGGGGGCTCCTCATGGGGAGACCCAGTACTTC; cdr3_aa: CACSGAPHGETQYF; j_call: TRBJ2-5; d_call: -; v_call: TRBV30; clone_size: -
cdr3_nt: TGTGCCAGCAGTTTAAGGAGGGCTACGGTCTACGAGCAGTACTTC; cdr3_aa: CASSLRRATVYEQYF; j_call: TRBJ2-7; d_call: -; v_call: TRBV12-3/TRBV12-4; clone_size: -
cdr3_nt: TGTGCCAGCAGCCGACAGGGACTCTCCTACGAGCAGTACTTC; cdr3_aa: CASSRQGLSYEQYF; j_call: TRBJ2-7; d_call: -; v_call: TRBV5-6; clone_size: many
cdr3_nt: TGTGCCAGTAGTGGACGACAGTCCTACAATGAGCAGTTCTTC; cdr3_aa: CASSGRQSYNEQFF; j_call: TRBJ2-1; d_call: -; v_call: TRBV19; clone_size: -
cdr3_nt: TGCAGTGCTCCTAGCGGGGCTGGAAGCAATGAGCAGTTCTTC; cdr3_aa: CSAPSGAGSNEQFF; j_call: TRBJ2-1; d_call: TRBD2; v_call: TRBV20-1; clone_size: -
cdr3_nt: TGCAGCGTTCGAGAGGGGTTGAACACTGAAGCTTTCTTT; cdr3_aa: CSVREGLNTEAFF; j_call: TRBJ1-1; d_call: -; v_call: TRBV29-1; clone_size: -
cdr3_nt: TGTGCCAGCAGCCCTTCTTATGGGGAGAGGGACAGGTCTGACGAGCAGTACTTC; cdr3_aa: CASSPSYGERDRSDEQYF; j_call: TRBJ2-7; d_call: TRBD1; v_call: TRBV3-1; clone_size: -
cdr3_nt: TGTGCCACCACTGGACCAGGGGGCAAGGAGACCCAGTACTTC; cdr3_aa: CATTGPGGKETQYF; j_call: TRBJ2-5; d_call: TRBD1; v_call: TRBV15; clone_size: -
cdr3_nt: TGTGCCAGCAGTCCCTACTCGACAGGGGGGAACTACGAGCAGTACTTC; cdr3_aa: CASSPYSTGGNYEQYF; j_call: TRBJ2-7; d_call: TRBD1; v_call: TRBV12-3/TRBV12-4; clone_size: few
cdr3_nt: TGTGCCAGCAGCTCCCCACTAGCGGGGGAGAGCACAGATACGCAGTATTTT; cdr3_aa: CASSSPLAGESTDTQYF; j_call: TRBJ2-3; d_call: TRBD2; v_call: TRBV12-3/TRBV12-4; clone_size: many
cdr3_nt: TGCGCCAGCAGCCCCGGACTAGCGGGGGTCGTAAGCACAGATACGCAGTATTTT; cdr3_aa: CASSPGLAGVVSTDTQYF; j_call: TRBJ2-3; d_call: TRBD2; v_call: TRBV5-1; clone_size: -
cdr3_nt: TGCAGTGCTAGAGCCCCTAGCGGGGCCGACGAGCAGTACTTC; cdr3_aa: CSARAPSGADEQYF; j_call: TRBJ2-7; d_call: TRBD2; v_call: TRBV20-1; clone_size: -
cdr3_nt: TGTGCCAGCAGCCAAGATCTGATGGGGCGCGGCGCTTTCTTT; cdr3_aa: CASSQDLMGRGAFF; j_call: TRBJ1-1; d_call: -; v_call: TRBV4-2; clone_size: -
cdr3_nt: TGCAGTGCTAGTATAATGGGGGGGCCCACAGATACGCAGTATTTT; cdr3_aa: CSASIMGGPTDTQYF; j_call: TRBJ2-3; d_call: -; v_call: TRBV20-1; clone_size: -
cdr3_nt: TGTGCCAGCAGTTACCGGGACCCAAATAAGAATACGCAGTATTTT; cdr3_aa: CASSYRDPNKNTQYF; j_call: TRBJ2-3; d_call: -; v_call: TRBV7-9; clone_size: -
cdr3_nt: TGCAGCGTTGTTCGACAGGTGGGATCCTACGAGCAGTACTTC; cdr3_aa: CSVVRQVGSYEQYF; j_call: TRBJ2-7; d_call: -; v_call: TRBV29-1; clone_size: few
cdr3_nt: TGCAGTGCTAGCACTAGCGGGCCTAGCACAGATACGCAGTATTTT; cdr3_aa: CSASTSGPSTDTQYF; j_call: TRBJ2-3; d_call: TRBD2; v_call: TRBV20-1; clone_size: -
cdr3_nt: TGTGCCAGCATGGGTTTACAAGAGACCCAGTACTTC; cdr3_aa: CASMGLQETQYF; j_call: TRBJ2-5; d_call: -; v_call: TRBV28; clone_size: -
cdr3_nt: TGCGCCAGCAGCCAAGCCGGGGGGGGCGGGGAGCTGTTTTTT; cdr3_aa: CASSQAGGGGELFF; j_call: TRBJ2-2; d_call: TRBD2; v_call: TRBV4-3; clone_size: -